This T cell receptor beta chain was sequenced in a study of OX40 agonist ivuxolimab in advanced cancers. Overall study context: With a range of about 23 to 85, age averaged 60 years, and 75% to 90% were male.

The V end lost 1 base, the J end lost 3 bases, and 13 bases lay between the germline ends. Germline V gene data show CDR1 as LNHDA and CDR2 as SQIVND (reference sequence). The CDR3 runs to 16 residues. The protocol was immunoSEQ multiplex PCR, while the TCRdb copy is restricted to in-frame clones and leaves out a portion. This repertoire shows roughly 27,000 clones, 81% found once; its top ten account for roughly 30%. V gene TRBV19 combines with J gene TRBJ1-5; D not certain. The origin of this receptor is an adult with an advanced solid tumor such as melanoma, head and neck, liver or kidney cancer. Sequenced material: CD4+ or CD8+ T cells sorted from blood, taken in a trial of the OX40 agonist ivuxolimab. CDR3 residues: CASSIAGLTFNQPQHF. Here the CDR3 DNA reads TGTGCCAGTAGTATAGCGGGCCTCACTTTCAATCAGCCCCAGCATTTT. The full variable domain, its missing parts supplied by reference TRBV19 and TRBJ1-5, is DGGITQSPKYLFRKEGQNVTLSCEQNLNHDAMYWYRQDPGQGLRLIYYSQIVNDFQKGDIAEGYSVSREKKESFPLTVTSAQKNPTAFYLCASSIAGLTFNQPQHFGDGTRLSIL.